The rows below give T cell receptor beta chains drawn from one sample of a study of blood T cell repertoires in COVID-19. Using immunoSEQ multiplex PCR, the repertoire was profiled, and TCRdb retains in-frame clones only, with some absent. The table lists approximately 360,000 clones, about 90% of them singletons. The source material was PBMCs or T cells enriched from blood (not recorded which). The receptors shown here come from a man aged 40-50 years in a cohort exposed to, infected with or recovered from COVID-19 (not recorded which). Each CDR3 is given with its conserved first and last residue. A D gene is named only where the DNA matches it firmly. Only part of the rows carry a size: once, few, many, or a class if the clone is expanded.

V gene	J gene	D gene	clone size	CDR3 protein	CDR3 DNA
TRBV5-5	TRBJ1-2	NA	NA	CASSLFLQGLYGYTF	TGTGCCAGCAGCTTGTTTCTCCAGGGCCTCTATGGCTACACCTTC
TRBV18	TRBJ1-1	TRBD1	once	CASSPGQGNTEAFF	TGTGCCAGCTCACCTGGACAGGGGAACACTGAAGCTTTCTTT
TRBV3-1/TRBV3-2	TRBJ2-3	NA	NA	CASSRKTGTAGADTQYF	TGTGCCAGCAGCCGAAAGACAGGTACCGCGGGGGCAGATACGCAGTATTTT
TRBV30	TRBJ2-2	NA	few	CAWSAGERDTGELFF	TGTGCCTGGAGCGCAGGGGAGAGGGACACCGGGGAGCTGTTTTTT
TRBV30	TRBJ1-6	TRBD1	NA	CAWSASGQGAYSPLHF	TGTGCCTGGAGTGCGTCCGGACAGGGGGCTTATTCACCCCTCCACTTT
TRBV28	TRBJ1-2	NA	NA	CASSLGGAVGYTF	TGTGCCAGCAGTTTAGGGGGGGCTGTTGGCTACACCTTC
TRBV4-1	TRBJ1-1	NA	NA	CASSQDQGQLNTEAFF	TGCGCCAGCAGCCAAGATCAAGGACAGCTGAACACTGAAGCTTTCTTT
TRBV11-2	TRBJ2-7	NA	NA	CASSLALQGYEQYF	TGTGCCAGCAGCTTAGCTCTCCAGGGCTACGAGCAGTACTTC
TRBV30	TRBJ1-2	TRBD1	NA	CAWSVGQGNYGYTF	TGTGCCTGGAGTGTAGGACAGGGGAACTATGGCTACACCTTC
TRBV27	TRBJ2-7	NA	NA	CASSSGFREQYF	TGTGCCAGCAGTTCAGGGTTTCGCGAGCAGTACTTC
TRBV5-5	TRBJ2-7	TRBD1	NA	CASSQTTRQGAYEQYF	TGTGCCAGCAGCCAGACGACTCGACAGGGGGCCTACGAGCAGTACTTC
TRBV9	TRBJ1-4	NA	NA	CASSVSGSTNEKLFF	TGTGCCAGCAGCGTATCAGGGTCAACTAATGAAAAACTGTTTTTT
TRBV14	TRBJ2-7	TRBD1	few	CASSQTGAPSSYEQYF	TGTGCCAGCAGCCAAACAGGGGCCCCCAGCTCCTACGAGCAGTACTTC
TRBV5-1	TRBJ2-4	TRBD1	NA	CASSYQGVVDKNIQYF	TGCGCCAGCAGCTACCAGGGGGTAGTTGACAAAAACATTCAGTACTTC
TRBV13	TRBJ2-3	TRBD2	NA	CASSPSGRTQYF	TGTGCCAGCAGCCCTAGCGGGAGGACGCAGTATTTT
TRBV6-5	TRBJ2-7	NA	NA	CASRVGPGNSYEQYF	TGTGCCAGCAGGGTAGGTCCAGGTAACTCCTACGAGCAGTACTTC
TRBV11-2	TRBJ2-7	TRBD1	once	CASNSGDRGGNEQYF	TGTGCCAGCAACTCAGGGGACAGGGGAGGTAACGAGCAGTACTTC
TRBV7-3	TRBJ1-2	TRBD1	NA	CASSRGQGTGYTF	TGTGCCAGCAGCCGTGGACAGGGCACGGGCTACACCTTC
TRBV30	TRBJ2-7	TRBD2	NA	CAWNKAGTTAYEQYF	TGTGCCTGGAATAAGGCCGGGACTACCGCCTACGAGCAGTACTTC
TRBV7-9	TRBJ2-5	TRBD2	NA	CASSFTSGSRETQYF	TGTGCCAGCAGCTTCACTAGCGGGAGTCGAGAGACCCAGTACTTC
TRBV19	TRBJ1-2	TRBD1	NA	CASRERDRLVYGYTF	TGTGCCAGTAGGGAACGGGACAGGCTTGTCTATGGCTACACCTTC
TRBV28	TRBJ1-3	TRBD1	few	CASSLFTQGESGNTIYF	TGTGCCAGCAGTTTATTCACCCAGGGGGAATCTGGAAACACCATATATTTT
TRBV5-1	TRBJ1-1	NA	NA	CASSLRTVNTEAFF	TGCGCCAGCAGCTTGAGGACAGTGAACACTGAAGCTTTCTTT
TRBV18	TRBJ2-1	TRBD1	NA	CASSPSRGPYNEQFF	TGTGCCAGCTCACCATCCAGGGGGCCCTACAATGAGCAGTTCTTC
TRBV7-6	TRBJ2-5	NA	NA	CASSFGQQETQYF	TGTGCCAGCAGCTTCGGACAGCAAGAGACCCAGTACTTC
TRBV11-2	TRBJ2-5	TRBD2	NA	CASSLQGGPETQYF	TGTGCCAGCAGCTTACAGGGAGGGCCGGAGACCCAGTACTTC
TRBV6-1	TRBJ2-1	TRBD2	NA	CASSEEVAGGGEQFF	TGTGCCAGCAGTGAAGAGGTAGCGGGAGGAGGCGAGCAGTTCTTC